The sequence of this TCR beta chain was determined in a study of CD8 T cells in ankylosing spondylitis. Trimming cost V 6 bases and J 3 bases; bases outside gene matches: 11. Germline V gene sequence: CDR1 SQVTM, CDR2 ANQGSEA. The CDR3 spans 14 residues. This clonotype has a count of ten or more. As yet, its antigen is unknown. Molecular-barcoded quantitative 5'-RACE produced these TCR beta libraries. TCRdb re-called the 5' RACE reads with MiXCR, one entry per CDR3 protein. The sample lists around 770,000 distinct CDR3 sequences; about an eighth were seen once. Findings of the study overall: Reportedly, significant enrichment of disease-linked clones occurred in matched ankylosing spondylitis synovial fluid. A motif of fewer than ten highly homologous TCR beta variants was seen as apparently characteristic of ankylosing spondylitis blood. A subset of motif variants has previously been described in the synovial fluid and blood of reactive arthritis.

This sequence joins TRBV29-1 and TRBJ2-7; 7 positions agree with TRBD1. The sequence derives from a male donor with ankylosing spondylitis. Sequences were obtained from blood, either unsorted or a sorted T cell fraction (not recorded which). The chain's CDR3 is CSVQGLSRNYEQYF. The CDR3 coding sequence is TGCAGCGTACAGGGGCTAAGTAGAAACTACGAGCAGTACTTC.